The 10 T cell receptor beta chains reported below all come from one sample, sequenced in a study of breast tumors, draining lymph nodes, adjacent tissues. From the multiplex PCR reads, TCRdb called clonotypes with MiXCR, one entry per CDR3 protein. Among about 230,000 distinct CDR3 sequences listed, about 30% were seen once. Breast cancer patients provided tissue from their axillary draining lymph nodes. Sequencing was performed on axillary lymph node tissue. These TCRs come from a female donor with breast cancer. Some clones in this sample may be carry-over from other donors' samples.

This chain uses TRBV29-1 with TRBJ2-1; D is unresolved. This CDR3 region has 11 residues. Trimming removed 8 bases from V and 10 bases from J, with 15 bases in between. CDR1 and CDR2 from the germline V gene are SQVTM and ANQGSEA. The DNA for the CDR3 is TGCAGCTTGGCGGTAGCACGAGAGCAGTTCTTC. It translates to CSLAVAREQFF.

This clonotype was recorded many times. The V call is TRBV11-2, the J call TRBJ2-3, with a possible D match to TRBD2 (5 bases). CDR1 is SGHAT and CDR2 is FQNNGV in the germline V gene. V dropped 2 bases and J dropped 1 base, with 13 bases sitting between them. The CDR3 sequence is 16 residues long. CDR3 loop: CASSLTSAGRTDTQYF. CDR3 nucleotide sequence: TGTGCCAGCAGCTTAACCAGCGCGGGCCGCACAGATACGCAGTATTTT.

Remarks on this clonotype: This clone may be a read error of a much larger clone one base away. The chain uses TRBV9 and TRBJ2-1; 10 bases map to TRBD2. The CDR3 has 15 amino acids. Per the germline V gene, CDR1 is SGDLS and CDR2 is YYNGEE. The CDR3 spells CASSAASGSYNEPFF. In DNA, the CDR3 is TGTGCCAGCAGCGCCGCTAGCGGGAGTTACAATGAGCCGTTCTTC. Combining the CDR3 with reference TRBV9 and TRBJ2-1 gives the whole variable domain DSGVTQTPKHLITATGQRVTLRCSPRSGDLSVYWYQQSLDQGLQFLIQYYNGEERAKGNILERFSAQQFPDLHSELNLSSLELGDSALYFCASSAASGSYNEPFFGPGTRLTVL.

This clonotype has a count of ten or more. As DNA, the CDR3 is TGCAGCGTTGAATATCCTAGCGGAGCAACCTCCTACGAGCAGTACTTC. This translates into CSVEYPSGATSYEQYF. The rearrangement uses TRBV29-1 and TRBJ2-7; 7 positions agree with TRBD2. The CDR3 totals 16 residues. Losses at the gene ends were 2 bases for V and 0 bases for J; bases not matched to a gene: 10. CDR1 is SQVTM and CDR2 is ANQGSEA in the germline V gene.

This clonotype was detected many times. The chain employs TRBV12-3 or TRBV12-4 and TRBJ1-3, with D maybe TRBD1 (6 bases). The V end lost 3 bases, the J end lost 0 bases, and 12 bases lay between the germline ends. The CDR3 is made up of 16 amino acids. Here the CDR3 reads CASSLGAPGSGNTIYF. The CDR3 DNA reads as TGTGCCAGCAGTTTGGGGGCCCCGGGCTCTGGAAACACCATATATTTT.

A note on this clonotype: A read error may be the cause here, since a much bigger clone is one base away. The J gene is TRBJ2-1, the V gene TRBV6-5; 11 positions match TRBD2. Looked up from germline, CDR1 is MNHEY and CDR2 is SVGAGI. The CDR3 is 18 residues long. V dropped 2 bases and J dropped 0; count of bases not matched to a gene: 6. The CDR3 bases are TGTGCCAGCAGTTACACAACTAGCGGGAGAGGCTCCTACAATGAGCAGTTCTTC. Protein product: CASSYTTSGRGSYNEQFF.

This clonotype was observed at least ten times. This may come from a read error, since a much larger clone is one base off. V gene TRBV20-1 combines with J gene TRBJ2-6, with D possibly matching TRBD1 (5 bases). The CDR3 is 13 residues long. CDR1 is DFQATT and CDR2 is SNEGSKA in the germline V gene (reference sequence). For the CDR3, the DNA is TGCAGTGCTTATGGGTCTGGGGCCAACGCCCTGACTTTC. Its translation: CSAYGSGANALTF.

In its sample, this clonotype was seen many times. The DNA for the CDR3 is TGTGCCAGCAGCCCTCATGACAGGGGGCCCAATGAGCAGTTCTTC. This translates into CASSPHDRGPNEQFF. The V call is TRBV5-5, the J call TRBJ2-1; 10 bases are shared with TRBD1. This CDR3 is 15 amino acids long. Germline CDR1 is SGHKS and CDR2 is YYEKEE (reference sequence). V lost 4 bases and J lost 6; bases outside the gene matches: 7.

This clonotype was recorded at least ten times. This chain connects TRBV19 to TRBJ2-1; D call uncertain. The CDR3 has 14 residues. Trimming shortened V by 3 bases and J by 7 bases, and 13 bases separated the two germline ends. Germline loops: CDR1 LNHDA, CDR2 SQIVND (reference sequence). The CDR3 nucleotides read TGTGCCAGTAGTATCATAGGTACAGTAAATGAGCAGTTCTTC. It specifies CASSIIGTVNEQFF.

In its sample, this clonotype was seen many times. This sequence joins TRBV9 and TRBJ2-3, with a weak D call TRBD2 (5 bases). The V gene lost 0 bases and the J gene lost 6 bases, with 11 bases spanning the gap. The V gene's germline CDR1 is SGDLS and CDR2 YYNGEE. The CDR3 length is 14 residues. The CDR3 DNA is TGTGCCAGCAGCGTAGGGAGGACTTTGGATACGCAGTATTTT. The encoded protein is CASSVGRTLDTQYF.